This T cell receptor (beta chain) stems from a study of T cell repertoires in cytomegalovirus infection. Overall study: Public signatures in TCR beta pointed to CMV infection and matching HLA type. Findings and limits, study-wide: Identification of carriers of CMV plus the relevant HLA was performed using cumulative public TCR beta family frequency. What dominated the ex vivo response were HLA-C-restricted CMV-specific TCR beta clonotypes.

This clonotype turned up a few times. Antigen: not known. V lost 7 bases and J 0 bases, leaving 12 bases between the germline ends. Germline-derived CDR1 and CDR2 are SEHNR and FQNEAQ (reference sequence). The CDR3 is made up of 14 amino acids. TCRdb recomputed calls from the reads with MiXCR, one row per CDR3 protein. The sample holds hundreds of thousands of distinct CDR3 sequences, 35% to 45% seen once. The sample comprised PBMCs. The J gene is TRBJ1-1, the V gene TRBV7-9; D is unresolved. This clonotype originated in a human donor in good health (CMV status not recorded). Some clones in this sample may be carry-over from other donors' samples. CDR3 nucleotide sequence: TGTGCCAGCACCAAGGTTGGGGTGAACACTGAAGCTTTCTTT. As protein: CASTKVGVNTEAFF.